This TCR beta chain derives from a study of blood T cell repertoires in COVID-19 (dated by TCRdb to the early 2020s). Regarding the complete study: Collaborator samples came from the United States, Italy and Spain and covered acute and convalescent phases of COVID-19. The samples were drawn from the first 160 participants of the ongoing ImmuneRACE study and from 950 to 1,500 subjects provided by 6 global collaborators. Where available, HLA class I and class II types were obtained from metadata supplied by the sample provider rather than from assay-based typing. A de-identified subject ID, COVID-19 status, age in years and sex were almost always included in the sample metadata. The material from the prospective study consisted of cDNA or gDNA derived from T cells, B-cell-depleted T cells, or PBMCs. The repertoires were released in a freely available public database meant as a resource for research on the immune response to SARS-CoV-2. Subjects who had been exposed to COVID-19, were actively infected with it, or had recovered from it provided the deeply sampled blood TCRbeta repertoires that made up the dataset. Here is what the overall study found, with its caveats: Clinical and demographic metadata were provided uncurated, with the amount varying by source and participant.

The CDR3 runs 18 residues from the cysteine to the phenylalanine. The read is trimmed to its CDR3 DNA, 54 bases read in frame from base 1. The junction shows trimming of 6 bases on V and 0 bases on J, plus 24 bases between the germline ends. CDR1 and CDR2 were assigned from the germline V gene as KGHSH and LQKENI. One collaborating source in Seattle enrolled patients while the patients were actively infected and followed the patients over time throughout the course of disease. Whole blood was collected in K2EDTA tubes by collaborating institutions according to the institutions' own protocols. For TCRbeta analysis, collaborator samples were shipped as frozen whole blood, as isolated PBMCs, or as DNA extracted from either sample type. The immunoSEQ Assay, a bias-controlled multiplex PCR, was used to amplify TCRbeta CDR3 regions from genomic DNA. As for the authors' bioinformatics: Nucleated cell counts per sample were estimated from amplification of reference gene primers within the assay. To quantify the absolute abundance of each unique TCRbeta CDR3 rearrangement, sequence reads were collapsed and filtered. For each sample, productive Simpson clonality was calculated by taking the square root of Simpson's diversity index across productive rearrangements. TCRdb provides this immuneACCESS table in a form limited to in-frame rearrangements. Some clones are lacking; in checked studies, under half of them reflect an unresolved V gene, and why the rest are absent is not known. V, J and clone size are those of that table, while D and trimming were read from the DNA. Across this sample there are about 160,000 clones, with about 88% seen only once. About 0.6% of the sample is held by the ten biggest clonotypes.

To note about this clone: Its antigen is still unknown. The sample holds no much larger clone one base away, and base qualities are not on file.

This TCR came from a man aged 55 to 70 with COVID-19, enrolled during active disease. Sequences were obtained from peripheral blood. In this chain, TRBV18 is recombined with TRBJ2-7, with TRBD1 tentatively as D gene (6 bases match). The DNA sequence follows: TGTGCCAGCTCTAACACCCGGGACACCCCCGTCGGCTCCTACGAGCAGTACTTC. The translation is CASSNTRDTPVGSYEQYF.